Each of the 3 T cell receptor beta chains below was sequenced from the same sample in a study of cytomegalovirus exposure and HLA in healthy donors. PCR employed 60 Vbeta and 13 Jbeta primers. Some clones are missing from TCRdb's copy, which holds only in-frame ones; the method was immunoSEQ multiplex PCR. The sample lists 60,000 to 90,000 clones, 70% occurring once. The sample taken for sequencing was PBMCs. Receptor source: a woman aged 50 to 60 in good health and CMV-seropositive.

The J gene is TRBJ1-6, the V gene TRBV4-3; perhaps TRBD1 as D (5 bases). CDR3 length: 14 residues. Trimming stripped 0 bases from V and 9 bases from J, with 9 bases between. The germline CDR1 and CDR2 sequences are LGHNA and YSLEER. CDR3 in DNA: TGCGCCAGCAGCCAAGATGGGGCGCGTTCACCCCTCCACTTT. It encodes CASSQDGARSPLHF.

This chain uses TRBV19 with TRBJ2-1, with 7 bases identical to TRBD2. The V gene end was trimmed by 6 bases and the J gene end by 0 bases; junction bases not matched to a gene: 17. Germline CDR1 LNHDA, CDR2 SQIVND (reference sequence). This CDR3 has 19 residues. CDR3 DNA: TGTGCCAGTAGGAGCGGGGTAGATAGATTCCTAAGCTCCTACAATGAGCAGTTCTTC. Protein product: CASRSGVDRFLSSYNEQFF.

The chain joins TRBV7-2 to TRBJ1-2; D not resolved. Trimming took off 4 bases at V and 7 bases at J, with 10 bases between the two ends. Germline V gene sequence: CDR1 SGHTA, CDR2 FQGNSA. The CDR3 has 12 amino acids. Written as DNA, the CDR3 is TGTGCCAGCAGCTCTCGCTTAGCTGGCTACACCTTC. Translating gives CASSSRLAGYTF.